This TCR beta chain was identified during a study of vaccination and CD4 T cells after COVID-19. Time point meaning: late sampling 161 to 241 days after vaccination in a few convalescent patients. TCRdb used MiXCR to reprocess the PCR reads, holding one entry per CDR3 protein. Of some 26,000 distinct CDR3 sequences listed, roughly 51% are singletons. This receptor was taken from a human donor who had recovered from COVID-19. The material was CD4+ T cells from blood, obtained about 7 months after SARS-CoV-2 vaccination.

In nucleotides, the CDR3 is TGTGCCAGCAGCGTCGCGGTAGGTCAGCCCCAGCATTTT. Protein sequence: CASSVAVGQPQHF. The chain recombines TRBV9 with TRBJ1-5; D call uncertain. There are 13 residues in the CDR3. The V and J ends lost 2 bases and 6 bases respectively, with 9 bases between them. Per the germline V gene, CDR1 is SGDLS and CDR2 is YYNGEE.